This T cell receptor beta chain was captured in a study of PD-1 blockade in classical Hodgkin lymphoma. Findings and caveats of the study: While CD8+ TCR diversity did not rise significantly by C4D1, CD4+ TCR diversity did. Why repertoires differed is undefined; disease activity or prior therapy possibly contributed.

This clone turned up a few times. Its antigen is currently unknown. Here immunoSEQ multiplex PCR was the method, and the copy in TCRdb shows in-frame clones only, minus some. The sample carries roughly 20,000 clones, roughly 77% recorded once. As to time point: cycle 4 day 1 (C4D1), after five to seven weeks of nivolumab. Every patient experienced relapse after autologous stem cell transplantation, and brentuximab vedotin exposure varied. Best responses fell into complete response, partial response or progressive disease. V was shortened by 10 bases and J by 3 bases, with 7 bases between the two germline ends. CDR1 is MNHNS and CDR2 is SASEGT in the germline V gene. The CDR3 covers 10 residues.

This sequence originates from a human donor with classical Hodgkin lymphoma. Source: peripheral blood mononuclear cells (PBMCs), taken before the fourth cycle of nivolumab. The rearrangement uses TRBV6-1 and TRBJ2-7, with D hard to call. CDR3 nucleotide sequence: TGTGCCACCGGATACTACGAGCAGTACTTC. Its translation is CATGYYEQYF.